Below, one T cell receptor (beta chain) is given with its context. Original analysis: Cell counts per sample came from amplifying reference gene primers. The table came from immunoSEQ multiplex PCR; TCRdb's copy has only in-frame clones and leaves some out. Clone size and V and J calls were adopted from that table, with D and trimming inferred from the DNA. The sample holds 100,000 to 150,000 clones, around 87% seen once. The sample is drawn from a study of blood T cell repertoires in COVID-19. Study-wide context: Collection of acute and convalescent COVID-19 samples took place in the United States, Italy and Spain. T cells, B-cell-depleted T cells, or PBMCs supplied cDNA or gDNA.

The CDR3 is made up of 12 amino acids. Trimming stripped 4 bases from V and 5 bases from J, with 5 bases between. The germline V gene encodes CDR1 KGHDR and CDR2 SFDVKD. Material for sequencing was peripheral blood. The chain joins TRBV24-1 to TRBJ2-1; no clear D gene. The receptor comes from a woman aged 60 to 75 with acute or convalescent COVID-19. CDR3 sequence: CATSEFNNEQFF. The CDR3 nucleotides are TGTGCCACCAGTGAATTCAACAATGAGCAGTTCTTC.